The 21 T cell receptor beta chains in this list originate from one sample, sequenced in a study of shared clonotypes between healthy human individuals. Some clones are missing from TCRdb's copy, which holds only in-frame ones; the method was immunoSEQ multiplex PCR. The sample holds 2,500,000 or so clones, about nine tenths seen once. Sequencing was carried out using naive CD4+ T cells from PBMCs. Subset specified: CD45RA+ positively selected. The receptors shown here come from a man between 18 and 29 years old in good health. Some clones in this sample may be carry-over from other donors' samples.

This clone was counted a single time. CDR3 amino acids: CASSYDRAGDYGYTF. The CDR3 nucleotides are TGTGCCAGCAGTTACGACAGGGCGGGGGACTATGGCTACACCTTC. J is TRBJ1-2 and V is TRBV6-6; 7 bases line up with TRBD1. The junction had 6 bases not matched to a gene; V was cut back by 2 bases and J by 3 bases. The germline CDR1 and CDR2 sequences are MNHNY and SVGAGI (reference sequence). This CDR3 spans 15 amino acids.

Worth noting for this clone: Other nucleotide sequences in the sample specify the same CDR3. The V call is TRBV28, the J call TRBJ2-1, with TRBD1 matching 9 bases. Germline CDR1 reads MDHEN; CDR2 reads SYDVKM. The CDR3 is 15 amino acids. After removal of 3 bases from V and 6 bases from J, the junction contained 6 bases not matched to a gene. CDR3 DNA sequence: TGTGCCAGCAGTTTCCCCGGACAGGGGTCCAATGAGCAGTTCTTC. As protein: CASSFPGQGSNEQFF.

The chain joins TRBV29-1 to TRBJ2-2; no clear D gene. Germline assignment: CDR1 SQVTM and CDR2 ANQGSEA. V was shortened by 4 bases and J by 4 bases, with 16 bases between the two germline ends. The CDR3 spans 15 residues. This CDR3 reads CSVGFHKQGTGELFF. CDR3 nucleotides: TGCAGCGTTGGATTTCACAAGCAAGGCACCGGGGAGCTGTTTTTT.

The chain carries TRBV5-4 and TRBJ2-7; D call uncertain. Germline V gene data show CDR1 as SGHNT and CDR2 as YYREEE (reference sequence). The CDR3 is 14 residues long. The ends were cut back, 0 bases at V and 2 bases at J, with 9 bases in the middle. The CDR3 reads CASSLGKSAYEQYF. CDR3 DNA: TGTGCCAGCAGCTTGGGGAAATCAGCCTACGAGCAGTACTTC.

The chain has TRBV27 and TRBJ2-7; D gene unclear. Trimming took 7 bases from V and 7 from J, leaving 17 bases between them. This CDR3 is 13 amino acids long. The germline gives CDR1 MNHEY, CDR2 SMNVEV (reference sequence). The CDR3, as DNA: TGTGCCAGCATATCTCCGACTCGTCGAGAGCAGTACTTC. It yields the protein CASISPTRREQYF.

This sequence joins TRBV5-6 and TRBJ2-5; the match to TRBD2 covers 7 bases. V dropped 0 bases and J dropped 5; count of bases not matched to a gene: 10. CDR1 and CDR2 (germline): SGHDT, YYEEEE. There are 16 residues in the CDR3. CDR3 protein: CASSLANAGDGETQYF. The CDR3 DNA follows: TGTGCCAGCAGCTTGGCCAACGCGGGGGACGGGGAGACCCAGTACTTC.

This clone was counted only a few times. The rearrangement uses TRBV7-7 and TRBJ1-1, with D unresolved. The CDR3 has 13 residues. Deletions cut 5 bases from V and 1 base from J, with 8 bases between. Germline V gives CDR1 SSHAT, CDR2 FNYEAQ (reference sequence). The CDR3 DNA reads TGTGCCAGCAGCGAGGGTCCGAACACTGAAGCTTTCTTT. Protein sequence: CASSEGPNTEAFF. Combining the CDR3 with reference TRBV7-7 and TRBJ1-1 gives the whole variable domain GAGVSQSPRYKVTKRGQDVTLRCDPISSHATLYWYQQALGQGPEFLTYFNYEAQPDKSGLPSDRFSAERPEGSISTLTIQRTEQRDSAMYRCASSEGPNTEAFFGQGTRLTVV.

The chain combines TRBV6-5 with TRBJ2-7; the D call may be TRBD1 or TRBD2 (5 bases each). CDR1 and CDR2 from the germline V gene are MNHEY and SVGAGI. This CDR3 has 15 amino acids. V was clipped by 6 bases and J by 7 bases, with 22 bases between them. CDR3 protein: CASREPGTHPREQYF. The CDR3 DNA reads as TGTGCCAGCAGGGAACCCGGGACCCACCCTCGGGAGCAGTACTTC.

Notes on this clone: Within the sample, other DNA sequences also encode this same CDR3. This rearrangement joins TRBV28 to TRBJ2-1, with 7 bases aligning to TRBD2. Unmatched junction bases numbered 6, after V lost 2 bases and J lost 8 bases. Germline CDR1 reads MDHEN; CDR2 reads SYDVKM. The CDR3 has 14 amino acids. Here the CDR3 reads CASSLGGSRDEQFF. CDR3 in DNA: TGTGCCAGCAGTTTAGGCGGGAGCAGGGATGAGCAGTTCTTC.

In DNA form, the CDR3 reads TGTGCCAGCTCACCTAGCGCGAGCACTGAAGCTTTCTTT. Protein sequence: CASSPSASTEAFF. The chain is built from TRBV18 and TRBJ1-1, with no clear D. CDR3 length equals 13 residues. Per the germline V gene, CDR1 is KGHSH and CDR2 is LQKENI. Trimming removed 3 bases from V and 4 bases from J, with 9 bases in between. The full variable domain, with the rest looked up from reference TRBV18 and TRBJ1-1, is NAGVMQNPRHLVRRRGQEARLRCSPMKGHSHVYWYRQLPEEGLKFMVYLQKENIIDESGMPKERFSAEFPKEGPSILRIQQVVRGDSAAYFCASSPSASTEAFFGQGTRLTVV.

The chain carries TRBV6-1 and TRBJ2-1; D ambiguous. The CDR3 extends over 15 amino acids. The V gene's germline CDR1 is MNHNS and CDR2 SASEGT. V dropped 5 bases and J dropped 0 bases, with 11 bases sitting between them. The CDR3 coding sequence is TGTGCCAGCAGTCCAGGCCTACACTCCTACAATGAGCAGTTCTTC. Protein: CASSPGLHSYNEQFF.

V usage is TRBV7-6 and J usage is TRBJ1-3, with D unresolved. V lost 2 bases and J lost 2, with 1 base in between. The CDR3 has 12 residues. From germline, CDR1 is SGHVS and CDR2 FNYEAQ. The CDR3 loop is CASSLPGNTIYF. The CDR3, as DNA: TGTGCCAGCAGCTTACCTGGAAACACCATATATTTT.

This chain uses TRBV10-3 with TRBJ1-5; D not resolved. V was clipped by 8 bases and J by 4 bases, with 12 bases between them. The CDR3 consists of 13 residues. CDR1 is ENHRY and CDR2 is SYGVKD in the germline V gene. CDR3 loop: CAIGGGENQPQHF. DNA of the CDR3: TGTGCCATCGGTGGCGGGGAGAATCAGCCCCAGCATTTT.

The CDR3 here is CASSLAGQPFQTHGYTF. The CDR3 nucleotides are TGCGCCAGCAGCTTGGCCGGTCAGCCTTTTCAAACCCATGGCTACACCTTC. The chain combines TRBV5-1 with TRBJ1-2; D is undetermined. Trimming took 0 bases from V and 6 from J, leaving 21 bases between them. This CDR3 comprises 17 residues. The germline V gene encodes CDR1 SGHRS and CDR2 YFSETQ.

This clone showed up just once. The J gene is TRBJ2-2, the V gene TRBV2; 11 bases map to TRBD1. Germline loops: CDR1 SNHLY, CDR2 FYNNEI. V gave up 7 bases and J gave up 7 bases; unmatched junction bases: 11. CDR3 length: 16 residues. This CDR3 reads CASIRSGQGVGGELFF. The CDR3 DNA follows: TGTGCCAGCATTCGGTCGGGACAGGGGGTAGGCGGGGAGCTGTTTTTT.

As to this clone: At one of its ends the junction is not consistent with the germline gene, which may arise from a read error. This chain links TRBV6-1 with TRBJ2-7; 8 bases agree with TRBD1. This CDR3 comprises 11 residues. The germline gives CDR1 MNHNS, CDR2 SASEGT. The CDR3 DNA reads TGTGCCAGCAGTGAGGACAGGGAAACCTCCTTC. It yields the protein CASSEDRETSF.

V usage is TRBV5-5 and J usage is TRBJ1-2; D gene uncertain. This CDR3 is built from 14 residues. Germline V lookup: CDR1 SGHKS, CDR2 YYEKEE (reference sequence). The V and J ends lost 5 bases and 1 base respectively, with 12 bases between them. Here the CDR3 DNA reads TGTGCCAGCAGACCCCGCCAGGATAACTATGGCTACACCTTC. Translated, it gives CASRPRQDNYGYTF.

The chain couples TRBV9 to TRBJ1-3, with D unclear. Germline V gene data show CDR1 as SGDLS and CDR2 as YYNGEE. Trimming removed 0 bases at V and 6 bases at J, with 10 bases between. This CDR3 region has 14 residues. Here the CDR3 reads CASSVVATANTIYF. The DNA for the CDR3 is TGTGCCAGCAGCGTAGTGGCAACAGCAAACACCATATATTTT.

V and J are TRBV5-1 and TRBJ2-7; D call uncertain. The CDR3 runs 14 residues. The V and J ends lost 3 bases and 2 bases respectively, with 12 bases between them. Germline CDR1 and CDR2: SGHRS and YFSETQ. The CDR3 nucleotides read TGCGCCAGCAGCTCGCCTAGTAGGGCCTACGAGCAGTACTTC. This encodes CASSSPSRAYEQYF.

The rearrangement joins TRBV5-1 to TRBJ2-3, with D tentatively TRBD1 (6 bases). CDR3 length: 15 amino acids. V lost 1 base, J lost 1 base, and 10 bases lay in between. Germline-derived CDR1 and CDR2 are SGHRS and YFSETQ. In DNA form, the CDR3 reads TGCGCCAGCAGCTTGTCGGCAGGGGGCACAGATACGCAGTATTTT. Protein sequence: CASSLSAGGTDTQYF.

V is TRBV9 and J is TRBJ2-7; a possible D gene is TRBD2 (6 bases). V was pared by 0 bases and J by 3 bases, with 13 bases between. Germline V gene data show CDR1 as SGDLS and CDR2 as YYNGEE. The CDR3 is 15 residues long. Here the CDR3 reads CASSVGLSGSYEQYF. DNA for the CDR3: TGTGCCAGCAGCGTAGGTCTTAGCGGAAGCTACGAGCAGTACTTC.